Listed below are T cell receptor beta chains from one sample, sequenced in a study of T cell responses to AZD1222 COVID-19 vaccine. The protocol was immunoSEQ multiplex PCR, while the TCRdb copy is restricted to in-frame clones and leaves out a portion. This table has around 160,000 clones, 90% to 95% appearing once. The sample in question was peripheral blood, obtained 28 days after the second AZD1222 dose. Receptor source: an adult who received the AZD1222 COVID-19 vaccine. Each CDR3 is given with its conserved first and last residue. The order of the fields is V gene, clone size, J gene, D gene, CDR3 protein, CDR3 DNA. The D gene is left open where the match is weak. Expanded clones get a size class; other rows say once, few or many, or leave the size out.

>TRBV4-3|NA|TRBJ2-1|NA
CASSQGSSLSSYNEQFF
TGCGCCAGCAGCCAAGGCTCCTCCTTGAGCTCCTACAATGAGCAGTTCTTC
>TRBV19|NA|TRBJ1-2|NA
CASSNAGQGMDGYTF
TGTGCCAGTAGTAATGCGGGCCAGGGGATGGATGGCTACACCTTC
>TRBV7-2|NA|TRBJ1-4|NA
CASSLAQGRKLFF
TGTGCCAGCAGCTTAGCGCAGGGGAGGAAACTGTTTTTT
>TRBV12-3/TRBV12-4|NA|TRBJ1-1|NA
CASSLGMNTEAFF
TGTGCCAGCAGTTTAGGCATGAACACTGAAGCTTTCTTT
>TRBV3-1/TRBV3-2|NA|TRBJ1-2|NA
CASRDDSLRGYTF
TGTGCCAGCAGGGACGACAGCCTTAGGGGCTACACCTTC
>TRBV3-1/TRBV3-2|NA|TRBJ2-6|NA
CASSHPTGSSSGANVLTF
TGTGCCAGCAGCCACCCAACAGGCAGTTCCTCTGGGGCCAACGTCCTGACTTTC
>TRBV29-1|few|TRBJ2-1|NA
CSAVMGFFAGSEQFF
TGCAGCGCGGTTATGGGATTTTTCGCGGGGAGTGAGCAGTTCTTC
>TRBV6-2/TRBV6-3|NA|TRBJ2-1|NA
CASSSRQPPSYNEQFF
TGTGCCAGCAGTTCAAGACAGCCGCCTTCCTACAATGAGCAGTTCTTC
>TRBV6-5|NA|TRBJ1-1|TRBD1
CASRDRANTEAFF
TGTGCCAGCAGAGACAGGGCTAACACTGAAGCTTTCTTT
>TRBV7-2|NA|TRBJ1-2|NA
CASSLGWGVGYGYTF
TGTGCCAGCAGCTTAGGGTGGGGAGTCGGCTATGGCTACACCTTC